These 11 T cell receptor beta chains were sequenced from one sample in a study of T-cell memory formation after mild COVID-19. TCRdb re-analysed the 5' RACE reads in MiXCR, keeping a single row per CDR3 protein. The sample contains hundreds of thousands of distinct CDR3 sequences, nearly 25% of which appear only once. Sample: PBMCs or a T cell subset sorted from them (not recorded which). The receptor source for this set is an adult woman who had mild COVID-19 (a few samples of this study predate the infection). Cell type and time point are not known.

The chain employs TRBV2 and TRBJ2-3; TRBD2 is a possible D gene (6 bases). V shed 7 bases and J shed 0 bases, with 14 bases lying between them. The CDR3 loop spans 15 amino acids. The germline CDR1 and CDR2 sequences are SNHLY and FYNNEI. The CDR3 sequence: CASNPRGSSTDTQYF. DNA of the CDR3: TGTGCCAGCAATCCTCGGGGGTCTAGCACAGATACGCAGTATTTT. The whole variable domain, filled in from reference TRBV2 and TRBJ2-3, reads EPEVTQTPSHQVTQMGQEVILRCVPISNHLYFYWYRQILGQKVEFLVSFYNNEISEKSEIFDDQFSVERPDGSNFTLKIRSTKLEDSAMYFCASNPRGSSTDTQYFGPGTRLTVL.

The chain recombines TRBV7-2 with TRBJ2-3, with no clear D. There are 15 residues in the CDR3. The V end was cut by 2 bases, the J end by 4 bases, with 13 bases between. CDR1 and CDR2 (germline): SGHTA, FQGNSA. The CDR3: CASSLWKQAADTQYF. CDR3 DNA: TGTGCCAGCAGCTTATGGAAGCAGGCGGCAGATACGCAGTATTTT.

This clonotype was picked up a small number of times. The DNA of the CDR3 is TGCGCCAGCAGATTTGGGACTAGCCCCACGGACGAGCAGTACTTC. This encodes CASRFGTSPTDEQYF. The chain has TRBV5-1 and TRBJ2-7; 9 bases map to TRBD2. CDR3 length: 15 residues. Germline V gene data show CDR1 as SGHRS and CDR2 as YFSETQ. V lost 5 bases, J lost 5 bases, and 11 bases stayed unmatched.

Only a few counts were recorded for this clonotype. The rearrangement uses TRBV4-2 and TRBJ2-3, with 7 bases aligning to TRBD2. The CDR3 totals 16 residues. The V gene end was trimmed by 0 bases and the J gene end by 4 bases; junction bases not matched to a gene: 7. Germline V lookup: CDR1 LGHNA, CDR2 YNFKEQ. The CDR3 loop reads CASSQEFSGYSDTQYF. DNA for the CDR3: TGTGCCAGCAGCCAAGAGTTTAGCGGGTACTCAGATACGCAGTATTTT.

The rearrangement uses TRBV29-1 and TRBJ1-1; D call uncertain. Between the trimmed V and J ends, which lost 7 bases and 1 base, there was a span of 10 bases. The CDR3 is 12 amino acids. Germline loops: CDR1 SQVTM, CDR2 ANQGSEA. CDR3 sequence reads: CSASNRNTEAFF. In DNA form, the CDR3 reads TGCAGCGCCTCGAATCGGAACACTGAAGCTTTCTTT.

The gene calls are TRBV12-3 or TRBV12-4 and TRBJ1-3; D remains ambiguous. The CDR3 length is 16 residues. Between the trimmed V and J ends, which lost 1 base and 0 bases, there was a span of 10 bases. CDR3 sequence (DNA): TGTGCCAGCAGTTTAGGGCTCGGCTTCTCTGGAAACACCATATATTTT. Translated, it gives CASSLGLGFSGNTIYF.

This clonotype was observed at least ten times. The rearrangement uses TRBV5-1 and TRBJ2-7, with 9 positions matching TRBD1. Germline assignment: CDR1 SGHRS and CDR2 YFSETQ. The CDR3 length is 13 residues. V dropped 5 bases and J dropped 2; count of bases not matched to a gene: 2. CDR3 in DNA: TGCGCCAGCAGGGGACAGGGAGCCTACGAGCAGTACTTC. It encodes CASRGQGAYEQYF.

The rearrangement links TRBV27 to TRBJ2-3; 7 bases align to TRBD2. V lost 5 bases and J lost 7; bases outside the gene matches: 9. The CDR3 has 14 residues. The germline V gene has CDR1 MNHEY and CDR2 SMNVEV (reference sequence). CDR3 loop: CASSPAGILHTQYF. DNA for the CDR3: TGTGCCAGCAGTCCAGCGGGGATTCTACATACGCAGTATTTT.

The rearrangement joins TRBV4-2 to TRBJ2-5; unclear D gene. V lost 4 bases and J 1 base, leaving 13 bases between the germline ends. The CDR3 runs 15 residues. The germline V gene encodes CDR1 LGHNA and CDR2 YNFKEQ. The CDR3 sequence is CASSLQPGPQETQYF. DNA of the CDR3: TGTGCCAGCAGCCTCCAACCCGGGCCCCAAGAGACCCAGTACTTC.

The rearrangement joins TRBV24-1 to TRBJ2-1; D is unclear. This CDR3 comprises 12 residues. V shed 7 bases and J shed 6 bases, with 9 bases lying between them. The germline CDR1 and CDR2 sequences are KGHDR and SFDVKD. The DNA of the CDR3 is TGTGCCACCAGGTCCCTCGGCAATGAGCAGTTCTTC. It encodes CATRSLGNEQFF.

V gene TRBV10-3 combines with J gene TRBJ2-2, with 7 bases that match TRBD1. This CDR3 is 14 amino acids long. V lost 11 bases and J lost 0; bases outside the gene matches: 6. Germline CDR1 ENHRY, CDR2 SYGVKD. The CDR3 DNA is TGTGCCGTGAAGAGGGGGCCGAACACCGGGGAGCTGTTTTTT. It is translated as CAVKRGPNTGELFF.